A selection of T cell receptor beta chains follows, all from one sample in a study of T cell clones after liver transplantation. Profiled with immunoSEQ multiplex PCR; TCRdb holds only in-frame clones, not every one. The sample gives some 33,000 clones, about 93% of which show up once; 26% is in the top ten. The sequences come from CD8+ T cells from blood, collected 12 months after liver transplant. Every receptor here comes from a human patient who received a liver transplant. Certain T cells may be donor cells from the graft. Both conserved end residues are part of each CDR3. Each record gives: J gene, V gene, clone size, D gene, CDR3 DNA, CDR3 protein. A D gene is named only where the DNA matches it firmly. Clone sizes are given selectively: once, few, many, or a class where the clone is expanded.

>TRBJ2-7|TRBV13|-|-
TGTGCCAGCAGCTTGGACCAAAGCTCCTACGAGCAGTACTTC
CASSLDQSSYEQYF
>TRBJ1-5|TRBV4-1|-|-
TGCGCCAGCAGCCAAGTTGGGGGGGGGCAGCCCCAGCATTTT
CASSQVGGGQPQHF
>TRBJ2-6|TRBV7-8|-|-
TGTGCCAGCAGCCCCTCGGGCTCTGGGGCCAACGTCCTGACTTTC
CASSPSGSGANVLTF
>TRBJ2-7|TRBV11-3|-|-
TGTGCCAGCAGCTCATCCAAGCAGCCGCTACCCGAGCAGTACTTC
CASSSSKQPLPEQYF
>TRBJ2-1|TRBV11-2|-|TRBD1
TGTGCCAGCAGCTTTAACCGGGACAGGGTGGACAATGAGCAGTTCTTC
CASSFNRDRVDNEQFF
>TRBJ2-7|TRBV29-1|-|-
TGCAGCGTTGAAGTAAGGGCGGGCGAGCAGTACTTC
CSVEVRAGEQYF
>TRBJ2-7|TRBV5-1|-|TRBD1
TGCGCCAGCAGCTTGGACAGGGGTGAAGAGCAGTACTTC
CASSLDRGEEQYF
>TRBJ1-2|TRBV7-6|-|TRBD1
TGTGCCAGCAGCGGACAGGGCAACTATGGCTACACCTTC
CASSGQGNYGYTF
>TRBJ2-7|TRBV28|once|TRBD1
TGTGCCAGCAGTATACGACAGGGGGGCTACGAGCAGTACTTC
CASSIRQGGYEQYF
>TRBJ2-7|TRBV27|once|TRBD2
TGTGCCAGCAGTTTGGGACTAGCGGGAGGCGAGCAGTACTTC
CASSLGLAGGEQYF
>TRBJ2-5|TRBV5-4|-|-
TGTGCCAGCGGGATTGGGGAGACCCAGTACTTC
CASGIGETQYF
>TRBJ2-1|TRBV5-1|-|TRBD2
TGCGCCAGCAGTAGCGGGAGGGCACACAATGAGCAGTTCTTC
CASSSGRAHNEQFF
>TRBJ2-1|TRBV7-3|-|-
TGTGCCAGGACTCTCCTCGTGGGACTCCTATTCAATGAGCAGTTCTTC
CARTLLVGLLFNEQFF
>TRBJ1-2|TRBV5-4|-|-
TGTGCCAGCAGCTTGGCTTCAGATCCGGGCTACACCTTC
CASSLASDPGYTF
>TRBJ2-7|TRBV5-1|-|TRBD1
TGCGCCAGCAGCTCGGACAGGAGCTCCTACGAGCAGTACTTC
CASSSDRSSYEQYF
>TRBJ1-2|TRBV19|-|-
TGTGCCAGTAGTATAGTCAACCTATATGGCTACACCTTC
CASSIVNLYGYTF
>TRBJ1-4|TRBV4-1|once|-
TGCGCCAGCAGCCAAGTGCTTGTCAGAACTAATGAAAAACTGTTTTTT
CASSQVLVRTNEKLFF
>TRBJ2-7|TRBV10-2|-|-
TGCGCCAGCAGTGAGTCCGGGGGCTCCTACGAGCAGTACTTC
CASSESGGSYEQYF
>TRBJ2-7|TRBV27|once|TRBD2
TGTGCCAGCAGTCCGCTAGCGGGAGCGGGTTACGAGCAGTACTTC
CASSPLAGAGYEQYF
>TRBJ2-1|TRBV28|-|-
TGTGCCAGCAGTTTTCTGCTAGATCTTGCTGAGCAGTTCTTC
CASSFLLDLAEQFF
>TRBJ2-3|TRBV18|-|-
TGTGCCGGGACTAGCACAGATACGCAGTATTTT
CAGTSTDTQYF
>TRBJ2-3|TRBV5-1|-|-
TGCGCCAGCAGCCCTCGGACAGTGACAGATACGCAGTATTTT
CASSPRTVTDTQYF
>TRBJ1-4|TRBV12-5|-|-
TGTGCTAGTGGTTTGGTTACAGCAACTAATGAAAAACTGTTTTTT
CASGLVTATNEKLFF
>TRBJ2-3|TRBV11-3|-|-
TGTGCCAGCAGCTTGGGTCTTGGAGATACGCAGTATTTT
CASSLGLGDTQYF
>TRBJ2-1|TRBV5-1|-|TRBD2
TGCGCCAGCAGCTTGGCCGGGACTAGCGGGGAGCAGTTCTTC
CASSLAGTSGEQFF
>TRBJ1-6|TRBV27|-|-
TGTGCCAGCAGTTGGGGGGGGTCCAGTTCACCCCTCCACTTT
CASSWGGSSSPLHF
>TRBJ2-3|TRBV4-2|-|-
TGTGCCAGCAGCCAAGCGACAGGTGGGGATACGCAGTATTTT
CASSQATGGDTQYF
>TRBJ2-7|TRBV27|-|TRBD1
TGTGCCAGCAGTCCCTCCAGAGGGACAGGGCCATACGAGCAGTACTTC
CASSPSRGTGPYEQYF
>TRBJ2-4|TRBV6-5|-|TRBD1
TGTGCCAGCAGTTACACGGTGGGACAGGGGGACATTCAGTACTTC
CASSYTVGQGDIQYF
>TRBJ2-3|TRBV7-9|-|TRBD2
TGTGCCAGCAGCTATACTAGCGGGAGATTAGATACGCAGTATTTT
CASSYTSGRLDTQYF
>TRBJ2-7|TRBV11-3|once|-
TGTGCCAGCAGCTTAGTTCCCACCCGTGGGACAAGGACCTACGAGCAGTACTTC
CASSLVPTRGTRTYEQYF
>TRBJ1-6|TRBV7-9|-|TRBD1
TGTGCCAGCGGTTCCACAGGGGCTGGAGATTCACCCCTCCACTTT
CASGSTGAGDSPLHF
>TRBJ2-7|TRBV11-3|-|-
TGTGCCAGCAGCTCGAACCCAGAGGACTTCTTC
CASSSNPEDFF
>TRBJ2-7|TRBV7-9|-|TRBD1
TGTGCCAGCAGCTTAGGACAGGGGCAGTACTTC
CASSLGQGQYF
>TRBJ2-7|TRBV27|-|-
TGTGCCAGCAGTTTATTGTCACAGGGATCCTACGAGCAGTACTTC
CASSLLSQGSYEQYF
>TRBJ2-3|TRBV4-1|-|TRBD2
TGCGCCAGCAGCCAAGATTGGGGGGAGGGAGCAGATACGCAGTATTTT
CASSQDWGEGADTQYF
>TRBJ2-7|TRBV2|-|-
TGTGCCAGCAGTGAAACCAGGGCTCCCCAGGGGTACTACGAGCAGTACTTC
CASSETRAPQGYYEQYF
>TRBJ2-5|TRBV4-2|-|-
TGTGCCAGCAGCCTAGGATTTTTGGAGACCCAGTACTTC
CASSLGFLETQYF
>TRBJ1-4|TRBV13|-|-
TGTGCCAGCAGCTTCAGTGGGACGGGCCATAATGAAAAACTGTTTTTT
CASSFSGTGHNEKLFF
>TRBJ2-7|TRBV5-1|-|-
TGCGCCAGCAGCCATAGGACCGGCGGCTCCTACGAGCAGTACTTC
CASSHRTGGSYEQYF
>TRBJ1-2|TRBV9|-|-
TGTGCCAGCAGCGCTCAGGGTGGGTACTATGGCTACACCTTC
CASSAQGGYYGYTF
>TRBJ2-2|TRBV12-5|-|-
TGTGCTAGTGGTTTGGTTCAACTTACCGGGGAGCTGTTTTTT
CASGLVQLTGELFF
>TRBJ2-3|TRBV11-2|once|TRBD1
TGTGCCAGCAGGCACAGGGGGAACACAGATACGCAGTATTTT
CASRHRGNTDTQYF
>TRBJ2-3|TRBV30|-|TRBD2
TGTGCCTGGTCACTAGCGACTAGCACAGATACGCAGTATTTT
CAWSLATSTDTQYF
>TRBJ2-2|TRBV5-5|-|TRBD2
TGTGCCAGCAGCACTGGACTAGTGGGAGGCGGGGAGCTGTTTTTT
CASSTGLVGGGELFF
>TRBJ2-7|TRBV27|once|-
TGTGCCAGCAGTTTATCCCAGTTCCAGTACTTC
CASSLSQFQYF
>TRBJ2-1|TRBV30|-|TRBD2
TGTGCCTGGAGTGCTAGCGGGATTCACAATGAGCAGTTCTTC
CAWSASGIHNEQFF
>TRBJ1-1|TRBV15|-|-
TGTGCCACCAGCCCGGCGAACACTGAAGCTTTCTTT
CATSPANTEAFF